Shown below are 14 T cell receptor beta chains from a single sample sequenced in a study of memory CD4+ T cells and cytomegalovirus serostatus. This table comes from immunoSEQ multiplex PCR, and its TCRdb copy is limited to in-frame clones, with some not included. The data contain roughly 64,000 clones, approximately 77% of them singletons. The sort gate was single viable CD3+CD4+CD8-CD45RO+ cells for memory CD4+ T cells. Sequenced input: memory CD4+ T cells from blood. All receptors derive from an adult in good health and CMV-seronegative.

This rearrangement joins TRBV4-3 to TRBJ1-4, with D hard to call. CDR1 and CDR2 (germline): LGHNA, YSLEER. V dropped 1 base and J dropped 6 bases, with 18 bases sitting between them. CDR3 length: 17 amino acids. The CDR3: CASSQARAARGYEKLFF. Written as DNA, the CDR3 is TGCGCCAGCAGCCAAGCGAGGGCAGCCCGAGGATATGAAAAACTGTTTTTT.

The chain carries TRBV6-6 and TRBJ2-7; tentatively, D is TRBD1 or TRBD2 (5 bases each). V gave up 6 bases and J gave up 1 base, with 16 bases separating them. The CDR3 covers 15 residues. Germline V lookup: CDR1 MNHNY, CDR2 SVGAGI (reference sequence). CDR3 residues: CASRDERKGSYEQYF. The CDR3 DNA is TGTGCCAGCAGGGACGAGCGGAAGGGGTCCTACGAGCAGTACTTC.

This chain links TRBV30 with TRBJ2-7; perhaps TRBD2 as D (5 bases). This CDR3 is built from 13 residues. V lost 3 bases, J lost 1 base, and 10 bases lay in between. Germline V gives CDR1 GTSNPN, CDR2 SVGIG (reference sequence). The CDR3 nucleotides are TGTGCCTGGAGCTGGAGGTTTTCCTACGAGCAGTACTTC. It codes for CAWSWRFSYEQYF.

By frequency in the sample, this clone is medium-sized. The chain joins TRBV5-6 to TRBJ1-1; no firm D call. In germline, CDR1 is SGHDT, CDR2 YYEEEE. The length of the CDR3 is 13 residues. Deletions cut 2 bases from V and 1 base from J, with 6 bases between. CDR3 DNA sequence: TGTGCCAGCAGCTTTCTCCGGAACACTGAAGCTTTCTTT. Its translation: CASSFLRNTEAFF.

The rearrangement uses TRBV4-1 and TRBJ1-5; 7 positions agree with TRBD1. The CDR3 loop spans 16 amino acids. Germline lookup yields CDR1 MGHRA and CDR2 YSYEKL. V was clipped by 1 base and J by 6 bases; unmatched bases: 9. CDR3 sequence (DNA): TGCGCCAGCAGCCAAGCCAAGGGGAGGGACAGTCAGCCCCAGCATTTT. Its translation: CASSQAKGRDSQPQHF.

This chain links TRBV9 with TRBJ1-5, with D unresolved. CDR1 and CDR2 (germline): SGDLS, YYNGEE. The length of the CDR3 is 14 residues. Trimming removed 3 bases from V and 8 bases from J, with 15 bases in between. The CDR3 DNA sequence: TGTGCCAGCAGCGCCGGACGGGAAGGTGAGCCCCAGCATTTT. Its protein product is CASSAGREGEPQHF.

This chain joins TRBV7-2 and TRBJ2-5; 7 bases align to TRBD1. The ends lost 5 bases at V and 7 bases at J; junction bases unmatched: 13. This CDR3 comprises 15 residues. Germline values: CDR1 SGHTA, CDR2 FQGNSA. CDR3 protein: CASSIEGTGVGTQYF. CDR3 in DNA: TGTGCCAGCAGCATTGAGGGAACAGGGGTGGGGACCCAGTACTTC.

The CDR3 bases are TGTGCCAGCAGTTACTTCGGAGGTGAAGCTTTCTTT. It encodes CASSYFGGEAFF. The chain employs TRBV6-5 and TRBJ1-1; D ambiguous. Germline V gives CDR1 MNHEY, CDR2 SVGAGI. V lost 1 base, J lost 7 bases, and 7 bases lay in between. This CDR3 is built from 12 residues.

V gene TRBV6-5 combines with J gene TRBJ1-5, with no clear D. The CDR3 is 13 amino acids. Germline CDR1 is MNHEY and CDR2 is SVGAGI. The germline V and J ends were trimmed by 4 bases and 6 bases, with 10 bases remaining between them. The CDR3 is CASSSRESQPQHF. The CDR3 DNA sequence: TGTGCCAGCAGTTCACGCGAGTCTCAGCCCCAGCATTTT.

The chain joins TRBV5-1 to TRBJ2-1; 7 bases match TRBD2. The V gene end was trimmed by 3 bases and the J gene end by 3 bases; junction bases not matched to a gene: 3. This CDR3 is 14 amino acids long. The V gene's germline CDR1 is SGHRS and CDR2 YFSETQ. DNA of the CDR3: TGCGCCAGCAGCTCCAGGGAGGGCTACAATGAGCAGTTCTTC. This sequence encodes CASSSREGYNEQFF.

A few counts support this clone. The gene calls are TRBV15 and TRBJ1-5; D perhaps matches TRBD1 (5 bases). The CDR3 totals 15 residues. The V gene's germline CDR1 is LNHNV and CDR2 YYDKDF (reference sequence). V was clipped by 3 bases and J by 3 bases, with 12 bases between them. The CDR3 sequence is CATSRSDSSNQPQHF. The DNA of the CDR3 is TGTGCCACCAGCAGGTCAGACAGTTCCAATCAGCCCCAGCATTTT. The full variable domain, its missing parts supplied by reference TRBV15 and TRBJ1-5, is DAMVIQNPRYQVTQFGKPVTLSCSQTLNHNVMYWYQQKSSQAPKLLFHYYDKDFNNEADTPDNFQSRRPNTSFCFLDIRSPGLGDTAMYLCATSRSDSSNQPQHFGDGTRLSIL.

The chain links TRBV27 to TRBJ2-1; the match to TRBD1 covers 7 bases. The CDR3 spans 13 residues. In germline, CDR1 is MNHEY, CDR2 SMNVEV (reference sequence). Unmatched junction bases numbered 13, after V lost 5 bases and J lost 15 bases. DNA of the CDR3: TGTGCCAGCAGTACCCCGGGACAGCAAAGGGGGTTCTTC. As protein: CASSTPGQQRGFF.

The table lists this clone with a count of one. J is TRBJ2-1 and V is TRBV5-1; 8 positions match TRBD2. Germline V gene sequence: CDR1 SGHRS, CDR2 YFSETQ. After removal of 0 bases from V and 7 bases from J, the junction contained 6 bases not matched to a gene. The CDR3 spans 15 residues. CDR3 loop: CASSLGPGGLNEQFF. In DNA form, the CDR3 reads TGCGCCAGCAGCTTGGGACCGGGGGGGCTGAATGAGCAGTTCTTC.

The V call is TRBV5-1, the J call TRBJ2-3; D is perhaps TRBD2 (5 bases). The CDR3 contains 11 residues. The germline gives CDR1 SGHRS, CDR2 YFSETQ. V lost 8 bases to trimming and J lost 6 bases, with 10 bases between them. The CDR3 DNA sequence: TGCGCCAGTAGCGTCCGGGATACGCAGTATTTT. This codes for CASSVRDTQYF.